These 26 T cell receptor beta chains were all obtained from the same sample, sequenced in a study of blood T cells in healthy people across ages. Using a J-beta primer mix together with a sample-barcoded 5' primer, a second PCR was run for 7 to 11 cycles. TCRdb processed the 5' RACE reads anew with MiXCR; each CDR3 protein has one entry. Of hundreds of thousands of distinct CDR3 sequences listed, 58% are singletons. Sequenced: blood. The receptors derive from a man in his 60s in good health.

This clonotype appeared once. The chain carries TRBV4-2 and TRBJ2-3; TRBD2 matches 9 bases. CDR1 and CDR2 from the germline V gene are LGHNA and YNFKEQ. V lost 1 base and J lost 4; bases outside the gene matches: 15. The CDR3 loop spans 19 amino acids. In DNA, the CDR3 is TGTGCCAGCAGCCAAGGCACTGGGTTTCGTAGCGGGGGTGCAGATACGCAGTATTTT. As protein: CASSQGTGFRSGGADTQYF.

V is TRBV14 and J is TRBJ2-1; weak D call: TRBD1 (6 bases). V lost 3 bases and J lost 6, with 9 bases in between. The germline gives CDR1 SGHDN, CDR2 FVKESK. The CDR3 is 13 amino acids. The CDR3 DNA reads TGTGCCAGCAGCCACCGGGACATCAATGAGCAGTTCTTC. Its protein product is CASSHRDINEQFF.

This clonotype appeared once. This chain links TRBV12-3 or TRBV12-4 with TRBJ1-2; D call uncertain. This CDR3 has 12 residues. Deletions cut 8 bases from V and 7 bases from J, with 14 bases between. The CDR3 loop reads CASGFGFFGYTF. The CDR3 DNA sequence: TGTGCCAGCGGCTTCGGGTTTTTTGGCTACACCTTC.

Here the CDR3 DNA reads TGCAGCGTTGTTGGTGGTGCAGGGTATAACGAGCAGTACTTC. Translating gives CSVVGGAGYNEQYF. The chain links TRBV29-1 to TRBJ2-7; the D gene is possibly TRBD1 (5 bases). Trimming took 4 bases from V and 5 from J, leaving 18 bases between them. The germline V gene encodes CDR1 SQVTM and CDR2 ANQGSEA. The CDR3 is made up of 14 amino acids.

This clonotype has more than one count but fewer than ten. Mismatch with germline at one junction end may stem from a read error. The chain employs TRBV7-9 and TRBJ2-5; 9 nucleotides match TRBD2. Germline assignment: CDR1 SEHNR and CDR2 FQNEAQ (reference sequence). The CDR3 runs to 15 residues. Here the CDR3 DNA reads TGTGCCAGCAAGGGAAATAGCGGGAGCGAAGAGACCCGGTACTTC. It encodes CASKGNSGSEETRYF.

The sample holds a few counts of this clonotype. The V gene is TRBV6-5, the J gene TRBJ2-1; TRBD1 matches at 7 bases. The V and J ends lost 4 bases and 0 bases, in that order; junction bases with no gene match: 12. There are 18 residues in the CDR3. Looked up from germline, CDR1 is MNHEY and CDR2 is SVGAGI. This chain's CDR3 is CASSSGKGASSSYNEQFF. CDR3 bases: TGTGCCAGCAGTTCCGGGAAGGGGGCCTCTAGCTCCTACAATGAGCAGTTCTTC.

This clonotype was counted only a few times. The V and J genes are TRBV5-1 and TRBJ2-1; the D is unclear. Matching the DNA end better, TRBJ2-7 makes the J call doubtful. The germline V gene encodes CDR1 SGHRS and CDR2 YFSETQ. The CDR3 totals 14 residues. The CDR3 region is CASSLGDSYNEQYF. The CDR3 coding sequence is TGCGCCAGCAGCTTGGGGGATTCCTACAATGAGCAGTACTTC.

The chain is built from TRBV20-1 and TRBJ1-2; no definite D call. Germline CDR1 and CDR2: DFQATT and SNEGSKA (reference sequence). V was cut by 8 bases and J by 4 bases, with 2 bases left in between. The CDR3 consists of 8 residues. The CDR3: CSTYGYTF. The CDR3, as DNA: TGCAGTACCTATGGCTACACCTTC.

The CDR3 sequence: CASSPPLFLQETQYF. Written as DNA, the CDR3 is TGTGCCAGCAGCCCTCCGCTCTTTCTCCAAGAGACCCAGTACTTC. The chain carries TRBV3-1 and TRBJ2-5; D is unclear. Germline V gene data show CDR1 as LGHDT and CDR2 as YNNKEL (reference sequence). This CDR3 region has 15 residues. Trimming took 4 bases from V and 1 from J, leaving 13 bases between them.

This clonotype was detected once. The chain combines TRBV20-1 with TRBJ2-1, with unresolved D. The last part of the DNA fits TRBJ2-7 better; the J call may be wrong. The CDR3 length is 11 residues. Germline CDR1 reads DFQATT; CDR2 reads SNEGSKA (reference sequence). CDR3 sequence reads: CSARLYNEQYF. CDR3 DNA sequence: TGCAGTGCAAGACTCTACAATGAGCAGTACTTC.

The chain uses TRBV10-3 and TRBJ1-2; D gene unclear. V lost 0 bases to trimming and J lost 1 base, with 18 bases between them. The CDR3 spans 18 residues. Per the germline V gene, CDR1 is ENHRY and CDR2 is SYGVKD. The CDR3 spells CAISESKSGGVYNYGYTF. The CDR3 coding sequence is TGTGCCATCAGTGAGTCGAAGTCAGGAGGAGTTTATAACTATGGCTACACCTTC.

The gene calls are TRBV14 and TRBJ2-1; 7 nucleotides line up with TRBD2. The CDR3 runs to 13 residues. Trimming took 1 base from V and 15 from J; bases not matched to a gene: 9. Germline V gene lookup returns CDR1 SGHDN and CDR2 FVKESK. The CDR3 here is CASSQGFVAGWFF. In DNA, the CDR3 is TGTGCCAGCAGCCAAGGGTTCGTAGCGGGTTGGTTCTTC.

The chain is built from TRBV2 and TRBJ1-2, with 7 nucleotides matching TRBD1. Germline-derived CDR1 and CDR2 are SNHLY and FYNNEI. The CDR3 has 15 residues. V lost 7 bases and J lost 5; bases outside the gene matches: 13. The CDR3 sequence: CASKTGQAERYGYTF. The DNA of the CDR3 is TGTGCCAGCAAAACCGGACAGGCCGAACGGTATGGCTACACCTTC.

V usage is TRBV7-2 and J usage is TRBJ2-4; TRBD1 agrees at 9 bases. With 5 bases clipped from V and 5 bases from J, the junction kept 10 bases outside the gene matches. The CDR3 length is 16 residues. CDR1 and CDR2 (germline): SGHTA, FQGNSA. In DNA, the CDR3 is TGTGCCAGCAGCCGGTCTGACAGGGGGTATGAAAACATTCAGTACTTC. The encoded protein is CASSRSDRGYENIQYF.

This rearrangement joins TRBV28 to TRBJ2-4; possible D gene TRBD2, 6 bases. The CDR3 runs 17 residues. Per the germline V gene, CDR1 is MDHEN and CDR2 is SYDVKM. V lost 5 bases to trimming and J lost 0 bases, with 17 bases between them. The CDR3 protein is CASSPGGRQLAKNIQYF. The CDR3, as DNA: TGTGCCAGCAGTCCCGGAGGGCGACAGCTAGCCAAAAACATTCAGTACTTC.

This clonotype was counted only a few times. The rearrangement links TRBV6-2 or TRBV6-3 to TRBJ2-3; the D is unclear. The CDR3 has 12 residues. The V and J ends lost 7 bases and 2 bases respectively, with 7 bases between them. Germline V gives CDR1 MNHEY, CDR2 SVGEGT. The CDR3 nucleotides read TGTGCCAGCAACAACCCCACAGATACGCAGTATTTT. Residues: CASNNPTDTQYF.

A word on this clonotype: The junction departs from germline at one end; a sequencing error may be responsible. This chain links TRBV12-3 or TRBV12-4 with TRBJ2-1; TRBD2 is a possible D gene (5 bases). CDR3 length: 15 residues. CDR3 nucleotide sequence: TGTGCCAGCAGTTCGGACCCCGAGGCGTACAATGAGCGGTACTTC. This encodes CASSSDPEAYNERYF.

J is TRBJ2-5 and V is TRBV11-3; TRBD2 matches 9 bases. V was pared by 5 bases and J by 3 bases, with 7 bases of the junction left unmatched. The CDR3 runs 15 residues. From germline, CDR1 is SGHNT and CDR2 YENEEA. The CDR3 region is CASSRDSGGEETQYF. The CDR3 coding sequence is TGTGCCAGCAGCCGCGATAGCGGGGGCGAAGAGACCCAGTACTTC.

The CDR3 DNA sequence: TGTGCCAGTAGTCCCCCGGGCAGCGAAAATTCACCCCTCCACTTT. Translation gives CASSPPGSENSPLHF. The chain joins TRBV19 to TRBJ1-6; D gene ambiguous. Trimming left V 5 bases short and J 7 bases short, with 15 bases between. This CDR3 contains 15 residues. Germline lookup yields CDR1 LNHDA and CDR2 SQIVND (reference sequence).

This chain uses TRBV6-5 with TRBJ2-1; 7 bases line up with TRBD1. The CDR3 has 14 amino acids. The J segment lost 5 bases and the V segment lost 4 bases, leaving 5 bases of the junction unmatched. Germline V CDR1 and CDR2: MNHEY, SVGAGI. The CDR3 coding sequence is TGTGCCAGCAGTTGGGGACAGAGGAACAATGAGCAGTTCTTC. This gives the protein CASSWGQRNNEQFF.

The rearrangement uses TRBV28 and TRBJ1-4; possibly TRBD1 for D (5 bases). CDR3 size: 16 residues. Germline V gene sequence: CDR1 MDHEN, CDR2 SYDVKM. V lost 2 bases and J 7 bases, leaving 17 bases between the germline ends. The CDR3 DNA reads as TGTGCCAGCAGTTTAAATAAGGGGCAGGAAGTTGAAAAACTGTTTTTT. Its protein is CASSLNKGQEVEKLFF. Together with reference TRBV28 and TRBJ1-4, the CDR3 gives the full variable domain: DVKVTQSSRYLVKRTGEKVFLECVQDMDHENMFWYRQDPGLGLRLIYFSYDVKMKEKGDIPEGYSVSREKKERFSLILESASTNQTSMYLCASSLNKGQEVEKLFFGSGTQLSVL.

Only one count was recorded for this clonotype. The chain combines TRBV4-1 with TRBJ1-1; D might be TRBD1 (5 bases). This CDR3 has 18 residues. Trimming pared 4 bases from V and 2 bases from J, leaving 23 bases between. Germline CDR1 MGHRA, CDR2 YSYEKL. The CDR3 protein is CASSPSGPLAGVNTEAFF. As DNA, the CDR3 is TGCGCCAGCAGCCCCTCCGGCCCACTAGCGGGGGTTAACACTGAAGCTTTCTTT.

Comment on this clonotype: With a much larger clone just one base away, this may be a read error. CDR3 amino acids: CASSQREGSTDMQYF. Here the CDR3 DNA reads TGCGCCAGCAGCCAAAGGGAGGGAAGCACAGATATGCAGTATTTT. The J gene is TRBJ2-3, the V gene TRBV4-1, with 7 bases identical to TRBD2. Per germline, CDR1 MGHRA and CDR2 YSYEKL. The CDR3 consists of 15 residues.

This clonotype has more than one count but fewer than ten. V is TRBV20-1 and J is TRBJ2-4; TRBD1 matches at 7 bases. Per germline, CDR1 DFQATT and CDR2 SNEGSKA (reference sequence). J lost 9 bases, V lost 0 bases, and 11 bases had no gene match. The CDR3 spans 15 residues. For the CDR3, the DNA is TGCAGTGCTAGAGAAGCCCTGACAGGGATGGGCATTCAGTACTTC. Translated, it gives CSAREALTGMGIQYF.

This clonotype has just one count. The rearrangement uses TRBV20-1 and TRBJ1-4; D gene uncertain. Germline assignment: CDR1 DFQATT and CDR2 SNEGSKA (reference sequence). Trimming shortened V by 7 bases and J by 5 bases, and 11 bases separated the two germline ends. CDR3 size: 12 residues. CDR3 protein: CSDPAPNEKLFF. CDR3 in DNA: TGCAGTGATCCTGCCCCAAATGAAAAACTGTTTTTT.

The chain uses TRBV12-5 and TRBJ2-7; D ambiguous. The DNA end favors TRBJ2-5, so the J call may be wrong. CDR1 is LGHNT and CDR2 is FRNRAP in the germline V gene. The CDR3 runs to 11 residues. Written as DNA, the CDR3 is TGTGCTAGTCTGGGGTTCGAGACCCAGTACTTC. Protein sequence: CASLGFETQYF.